A selection of T cell receptor beta chains follows, all from one sample in a study of cytomegalovirus exposure and HLA in healthy donors. Method: immunoSEQ multiplex PCR; TCRdb's copy keeps in-frame clones and lacks some. The sample includes about 150,000 clones, 84% of them seen just once. The sequenced material came from PBMCs. Receptors originate from a boy between 2 and 10 years old in good health and CMV-seronegative. Both conserved end residues are part of each CDR3. D genes are given only for firm matches. Some rows have no size entry. The others give once, few or many, or a class for an expanded clone.

v_call	j_call	clone_size	d_call	cdr3_aa	cdr3_nt
TRBV4-2	TRBJ2-2	NA	TRBD2	CASSQDRLWEGGIFAGELFF	TGTGCCAGCAGCCAAGATAGGTTATGGGAGGGCGGGATATTCGCCGGGGAGCTGTTTTTT
TRBV9	TRBJ1-6	NA	NA	CASSSHLWGQRNSPLHF	TGTGCCAGCAGCTCCCATTTATGGGGGCAGCGGAATTCACCCCTCCACTTT
TRBV28	TRBJ2-7	once	TRBD1	CASSSLRDREYF	TGTGCCAGCAGTTCACTCCGGGACAGGGAGTACTTC
TRBV27	TRBJ1-1	NA	NA	CASSNARVGRADEAFF	TGTGCCAGCAGTAATGCCCGGGTAGGGAGGGCCGATGAAGCTTTCTTT
TRBV4-1	TRBJ2-1	NA	TRBD2	CASSQGGRYDSLNEQFF	TGCGCCAGCAGCCAAGGCGGGAGGTACGATAGCCTAAATGAGCAGTTCTTC
TRBV7-2	TRBJ2-7	NA	NA	CASSGPGSPVHEQYF	TGTGCCAGCAGCGGGCCGGGAAGCCCGGTCCACGAGCAGTACTTC
TRBV5-1	TRBJ1-1	few	TRBD1	CASSFGTGAMNTEAFF	TGCGCCAGCAGCTTCGGGACAGGGGCCATGAACACTGAAGCTTTCTTT
TRBV19	TRBJ2-7	few	NA	CANLITGLSYEQYF	TGTGCCAACCTCATCACAGGGCTCTCCTACGAGCAGTACTTC
TRBV7-9	TRBJ2-1	NA	TRBD2	CASSLGGGRTYNEQFF	TGTGCCAGCAGCTTAGGGGGGGGGAGAACCTACAATGAGCAGTTCTTC
TRBV14	TRBJ1-4	NA	NA	CASSQVIRGLGEKLFF	TGTGCCAGCAGCCAAGTAATCAGGGGTTTGGGTGAAAAACTGTTTTTT
TRBV6-4	TRBJ2-2	NA	NA	CASKQGVTGELFF	TGTGCCAGCAAACAGGGAGTCACCGGGGAGCTGTTTTTT
TRBV7-6	TRBJ2-7	NA	NA	CASSLVKGYGSYEQYF	TGTGCCAGCAGCTTAGTGAAGGGGTACGGTTCCTACGAGCAGTACTTC
TRBV5-1	TRBJ1-6	NA	TRBD1	CASSLATGENSPLHF	TGCGCCAGCAGCTTGGCCACAGGGGAGAATTCACCCCTCCACTTT
TRBV5-5	TRBJ2-7	NA	TRBD2	CASSLWAGVPYEQYF	TGTGCCAGCAGCTTATGGGCGGGAGTCCCTTACGAGCAGTACTTC
TRBV5-4	TRBJ1-1	NA	NA	CASSLGAQTNTEAFF	TGTGCCAGCAGCTTGGGGGCCCAAACGAACACTGAAGCTTTCTTT
TRBV14	TRBJ2-3	NA	NA	CASSQDAGGADTQYF	TGTGCCAGCAGCCAAGACGCGGGTGGGGCAGATACGCAGTATTTT
TRBV19	TRBJ1-2	NA	TRBD1	CASSTGTGVYGYTF	TGTGCCAGTAGTACCGGGACAGGGGTCTATGGCTACACCTTC
TRBV5-4	TRBJ2-3	few	NA	CASSLGLAARTDTQYF	TGTGCCAGCAGCTTGGGGCTAGCAGCCCGCACAGATACGCAGTATTTT
TRBV6-6	TRBJ2-7	few	TRBD1	CASRGGQGASEQYF	TGTGCCAGCCGGGGAGGACAGGGGGCGTCCGAGCAGTACTTC
TRBV9	TRBJ1-3	NA	NA	CASSVERGSGNTIYF	TGTGCCAGCAGCGTAGAAAGGGGATCTGGAAACACCATATATTTT
TRBV28	TRBJ1-2	NA	NA	CASSLTRGGGDGYTF	TGTGCCAGCAGCTTAACTCGGGGAGGGGGTGATGGCTACACCTTC
TRBV14	TRBJ2-1	NA	TRBD2	CASSQRTSRRGNEQFF	TGTGCCAGCAGCCAACGGACTAGCCGAAGGGGCAATGAGCAGTTCTTC
TRBV2	TRBJ1-2	few	NA	CANTGQGYTF	TGTGCCAACACAGGGCAAGGCTACACCTTC
TRBV6-6	TRBJ2-1	once	TRBD2	CATGGLAGGYNEQFF	TGTGCCACCGGGGGACTAGCGGGAGGGTACAATGAGCAGTTCTTC
TRBV18	TRBJ1-2	NA	NA	CASSPGQNYGYTF	TGTGCCAGCTCACCAGGGCAGAATTATGGCTACACCTTC
TRBV2	TRBJ2-3	NA	TRBD2	CASSDGGGSTDTQYF	TGTGCCAGCAGTGACGGCGGGGGTAGCACAGATACGCAGTATTTT
TRBV28	TRBJ2-1	NA	TRBD1	CASSGTGYNEQFF	TGTGCCAGCTCCGGGACAGGTTACAATGAGCAGTTCTTC
TRBV28	TRBJ1-5	NA	NA	CASSYRRYSNQPQHF	TGTGCCAGCAGTTACCGCCGGTATAGCAATCAGCCCCAGCATTTT
TRBV18	TRBJ1-3	NA	NA	CASSPLGASGNTIYF	TGTGCCAGCTCACCCCTAGGGGCCTCTGGAAACACCATATATTTT
TRBV5-4	TRBJ1-1	few	NA	CASSLLTGNTEAFF	TGTGCCAGCAGCTTACTAACCGGGAACACTGAAGCTTTCTTT
TRBV28	TRBJ1-4	NA	NA	CASRTTEGRSEKLFF	TGTGCCAGCAGGACGACGGAGGGAAGGTCAGAAAAACTGTTTTTT
TRBV7-3	TRBJ2-3	NA	NA	CASSLGADLGTDTQYF	TGTGCCAGCAGCTTAGGGGCAGACCTAGGAACAGATACGCAGTATTTT
TRBV5-1	TRBJ1-2	NA	TRBD1	CASSLNTGGYGYTF	TGCGCCAGCAGTTTAAACACAGGGGGCTACGGCTACACCTTC
TRBV5-6	TRBJ2-7	NA	TRBD2	CASRIAGHYEQYF	TGTGCCAGTCGAATAGCGGGTCACTACGAGCAGTACTTC
TRBV2	TRBJ2-5	NA	TRBD1	CASKQGTPETQYF	TGTGCCAGTAAACAGGGGACGCCAGAGACCCAGTACTTC
TRBV28	TRBJ2-6	NA	NA	CASTYHRASGANVLTF	TGTGCCAGCACCTATCACAGGGCGTCTGGGGCCAACGTCCTGACTTTC
TRBV11-3	TRBJ2-2	NA	NA	CASSFRQGRTGELFF	TGTGCCAGCAGCTTTAGGCAGGGAAGGACCGGGGAGCTGTTTTTT
TRBV19	TRBJ1-2	NA	NA	CASSLLGGARVYGYTF	TGTGCCAGTAGCCTGTTGGGAGGAGCTAGAGTCTATGGCTACACCTTC
TRBV27	TRBJ2-7	once	NA	CASSLSLSARNYEQYF	TGTGCCAGCAGTTTATCCCTTAGTGCTCGCAACTACGAGCAGTACTTC
TRBV11-2	TRBJ2-7	NA	NA	CASSLDLSGEQYF	TGTGCCAGCAGCTTAGATCTTTCCGGCGAGCAGTACTTC
TRBV6-6	TRBJ2-5	NA	TRBD1	CACSATGQETQYF	TGTGCCTGCAGTGCGACAGGGCAAGAGACCCAGTACTTC
TRBV6-1	TRBJ1-1	NA	NA	CASTPSGGMNTEAFF	TGTGCCAGCACCCCCTCGGGAGGGATGAACACTGAAGCTTTCTTT
TRBV18	TRBJ1-6	NA	NA	CASSANSGVASPLHF	TGTGCCAGCTCAGCAAATTCAGGGGTGGCTTCACCCCTCCACTTT
TRBV4-2	TRBJ2-6	once	TRBD2	CASSQFGTRVSGANVLTF	TGTGCCAGCAGCCAATTTGGGACTAGAGTGTCTGGGGCCAACGTCCTGACTTTC
TRBV15	TRBJ2-7	NA	NA	CATSRDDSRFFGEQYF	TGTGCCACCAGCAGAGATGACAGTCGCTTCTTCGGCGAGCAGTACTTC
TRBV29-1	TRBJ1-4	NA	TRBD1	CSVAGTENEKLFF	TGCAGCGTGGCCGGGACAGAAAATGAAAAACTGTTTTTT
TRBV5-1	TRBJ2-7	NA	NA	CASRGGLGEAEQYF	TGCGCCAGCAGGGGGGGACTTGGGGAGGCCGAGCAGTACTTC
TRBV10-1	TRBJ1-2	NA	TRBD1	CACRDRGPNYGYTF	TGCGCCTGCCGGGACAGGGGGCCTAACTATGGCTACACCTTC
TRBV4-2	TRBJ1-1	few	NA	CASSLRGGTAGVVTEAFF	TGTGCCAGCAGCCTCAGAGGAGGTACAGCTGGAGTTGTGACTGAAGCTTTCTTT
TRBV29-1	TRBJ2-5	NA	NA	CRGGQETQYF	TGCAGGGGGGGCCAAGAGACCCAGTACTTC